One sample yielded the 3 T cell receptor beta chains listed below, sequenced in a study of cytomegalovirus exposure and HLA in healthy donors. Use of 60 Vbeta and 13 Jbeta primers characterized the PCR. Some clones are missing from TCRdb's copy, which holds only in-frame ones; the method was immunoSEQ multiplex PCR. The sample has some 160,000 clones; 85% are singletons. Sequenced sample: PBMCs. The receptors derive from a man aged 25-40 years in good health and CMV-seropositive.

This sequence joins TRBV6-6 and TRBJ1-4, with TRBD1 matching over 7 bases. Looked up from germline, CDR1 is MNHNY and CDR2 is SVGAGI (reference sequence). Unmatched junction bases numbered 8, after V lost 0 bases and J lost 7 bases. This CDR3 has 16 residues. CDR3 coding DNA: TGTGCCAGCAGTTACTCCCCGGGACAGAGAAGTGAAAAACTGTTTTTT. Translation: CASSYSPGQRSEKLFF.

This clone occurred a few times. The V call is TRBV5-4, the J call TRBJ1-6; the D gene is possibly TRBD1 (5 bases). CDR3 length: 13 amino acids. V was trimmed by 2 bases and J by 6 bases, leaving 6 bases between them. Germline V gene data show CDR1 as SGHNT and CDR2 as YYREEE (reference sequence). This chain's CDR3 is CASSFQGNSPLHF. For the CDR3, the DNA is TGTGCCAGCAGCTTTCAGGGTAATTCACCCCTCCACTTT. Filled out from reference TRBV5-4 and TRBJ1-6, the complete variable domain reads ETGVTQSPTHLIKTRGQQVTLRCSSQSGHNTVSWYQQALGQGPQFIFQYYREEENGRGNFPPRFSGLQFPNYSSELNVNALELDDSALYLCASSFQGNSPLHFGNGTRLTVT.

V usage is TRBV10-3 and J usage is TRBJ2-1, with 11 bases matching TRBD2. Germline lookup yields CDR1 ENHRY and CDR2 SYGVKD. V shed 6 bases, J shed 6 bases, and the junction held 7 bases outside the gene matches. There are 15 residues in the CDR3. DNA for the CDR3: TGTGCCATCAGACCAGGGACTAGCGGCTTCAATGAGCAGTTCTTC. Residues: CAIRPGTSGFNEQFF.